The 6 T cell receptor beta chains below all came from one sample that was sequenced in a study of T cell responses to AZD1222 COVID-19 vaccine. Libraries were prepared by immunoSEQ multiplex PCR; TCRdb keeps only in-frame clonotypes and omits some of them. The table lists under 150,000 clones, about 92% of them singletons. This material consisted of peripheral blood, taken on day 0 of AZD1222 vaccination. The source of these receptors is an adult in good health.

The chain couples TRBV27 to TRBJ2-2; tentative D call: TRBD1 (5 bases). V gave up 3 bases and J gave up 6 bases, with 11 bases separating them. Looked up from germline, CDR1 is MNHEY and CDR2 is SMNVEV (reference sequence). The CDR3 runs to 14 residues. CDR3 protein: CASSFRQPAGELFF. The CDR3 DNA reads as TGTGCCAGCAGTTTCCGACAGCCTGCCGGGGAGCTGTTTTTT.

The V gene is TRBV3-1 (or the pseudogene TRBV3-2), the J gene TRBJ2-3, with D possibly matching TRBD2 (6 bases). Deletions cut 6 bases from V and 8 bases from J, with 12 bases between. The CDR3 has 12 amino acids. Germline CDR1 and CDR2: LGHDT and YNNKEL (reference sequence). The CDR3, as DNA: TGTGCCAGCAGGAACGGGAGAGCTACGCAGTATTTT. Its protein product is CASRNGRATQYF.

The rearrangement links TRBV29-1 to TRBJ2-1; no definite D call. The CDR3 covers 10 residues. Germline lookup yields CDR1 SQVTM and CDR2 ANQGSEA. Trimming took off 4 bases at V and 8 bases at J, with 6 bases between the two ends. CDR3 in DNA: TGCAGCGTTGCGACTCATGAGCAGTTCTTC. Its protein product is CSVATHEQFF.

The rearrangement links TRBV28 to TRBJ2-5; 10 bases fit TRBD1. The CDR3 is 15 amino acids. The V gene end was trimmed by 5 bases and the J gene end by 4 bases; junction bases not matched to a gene: 7. The V gene's germline CDR1 is MDHEN and CDR2 SYDVKM. The CDR3 reads CASSGSDRGGETQYF. The CDR3 nucleotides read TGTGCCAGCAGTGGCTCGGACAGGGGGGGAGAGACCCAGTACTTC.

This chain connects TRBV15 to TRBJ2-1, with D perhaps TRBD1 (6 bases). The CDR3 sequence is 20 residues long. Trimming removed 0 bases from V and 7 bases from J, with 28 bases in between. Germline CDR1 LNHNV, CDR2 YYDKDF (reference sequence). Here the CDR3 reads CATSRDKFKVRTEVSNEQFF. CDR3 bases: TGTGCCACCAGCAGAGATAAATTTAAGGTTCGGACAGAGGTCAGTAATGAGCAGTTCTTC. The whole variable domain, remainder taken from reference TRBV15 and TRBJ2-1, is DAMVIQNPRYQVTQFGKPVTLSCSQTLNHNVMYWYQQKSSQAPKLLFHYYDKDFNNEADTPDNFQSRRPNTSFCFLDIRSPGLGDTAMYLCATSRDKFKVRTEVSNEQFFGPGTRLTVL.

J is TRBJ2-7 and V is TRBV9, with TRBD1 matching 11 bases. After removal of 2 bases from V and 6 bases from J, the junction contained 10 bases not matched to a gene. The CDR3 is made up of 16 amino acids. Germline-derived CDR1 and CDR2 are SGDLS and YYNGEE. CDR3: CASSVGQGALEFEQYF. CDR3 nucleotides: TGTGCCAGCAGCGTCGGACAGGGGGCGCTTGAGTTCGAGCAGTACTTC.